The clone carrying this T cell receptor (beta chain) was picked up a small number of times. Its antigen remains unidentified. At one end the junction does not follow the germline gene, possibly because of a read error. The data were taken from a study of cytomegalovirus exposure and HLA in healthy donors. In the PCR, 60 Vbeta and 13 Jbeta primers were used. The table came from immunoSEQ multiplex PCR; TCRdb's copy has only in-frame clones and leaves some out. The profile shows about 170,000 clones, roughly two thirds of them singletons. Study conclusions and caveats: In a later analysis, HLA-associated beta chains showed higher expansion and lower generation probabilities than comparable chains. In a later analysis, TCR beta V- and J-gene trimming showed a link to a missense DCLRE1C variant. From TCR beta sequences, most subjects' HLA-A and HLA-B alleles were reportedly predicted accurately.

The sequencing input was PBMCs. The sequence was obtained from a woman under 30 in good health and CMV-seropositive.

The CDR3 here is CASSKGGLAGAQETQYF. As DNA, the CDR3 is TGTGCTAGCAGCAAGGGAGGGCTAGCGGGGGCCCAAGAGACCCAGTACTTC. This chain connects TRBV7-7 to TRBJ2-5; 10 bases are a match to TRBD2. Germline CDR1 reads SSHAT; CDR2 reads FNYEAQ (reference sequence). This CDR3 has 17 residues.